The T cell receptor beta chain under discussion was sequenced for a study of blood T cells in healthy people across ages. Study information: Using template switching, researchers captured about one barcoded beta molecule for each two T cells.

Combining a sample-barcoded 5' primer with a J-beta primer mix, a second PCR ran for about 7 to 11 cycles. From the 5' RACE reads, TCRdb called clonotypes with MiXCR, one entry per CDR3 protein. The data show fewer than 750,000 distinct CDR3 sequences, with around half seen just once and 20% to 25% held by the top ten. This clonotype has a handful of counts. The CDR3 sequence is 13 residues long. V lost 5 bases, J lost 4 bases, and 11 bases lay in between. Germline-derived CDR1 and CDR2 are MNHEY and SVGAGI. The sequence was collected from a man older than 75 in good health. The chain is built from TRBV6-5 and TRBJ1-1; the D gene is possibly TRBD1 (5 bases). Source material: blood. CDR3 amino acids: CASSRGFGTEAFF. For the CDR3, the DNA is TGTGCCAGCAGTAGGGGTTTTGGCACTGAAGCTTTCTTT.